A selection of T cell receptor beta chains follows, all from one sample in a study of blood T cells in healthy people across ages. TCRdb fed the 5' RACE reads into MiXCR, producing one record per CDR3 protein. The top ten clones hold approximately 2.1% of a sample with 1.5 million to 2 million distinct CDR3 sequences, roughly 52% of them seen once. The sequenced sample was blood. These receptors were collected from a woman aged 40-49 years in good health. CDR3s include the opening cysteine and the closing phenylalanine or tryptophan. Fields, in order: CDR3 length, J gene, clone size, V gene, D gene, CDR3 protein, CDR3 DNA. D genes are given only for firm matches. Clone sizes are given selectively: once, few, many, or a class where the clone is expanded.

>17|TRBJ2-3|few|TRBV12-3/TRBV12-4|-
CASSPSRGSRGLDTQYF
TGTGCCAGCAGTCCATCCCGGGGTAGTAGGGGGTTAGATACGCAGTATTTT
>16|TRBJ2-5|-|TRBV20-1|TRBD1
CSAKRLGQGFAETQYF
TGCAGTGCTAAACGGCTCGGACAGGGATTTGCTGAGACCCAGTACTTC
>17|TRBJ2-1|-|TRBV3-1|TRBD2
CASSHVSSGAGYNEQFF
TGTGCCAGCAGCCACGTATCTAGCGGGGCCGGTTACAATGAGCAGTTCTTC
>14|TRBJ1-5|-|TRBV3-1|-
CASSQRISNQPQHF
TGTGCCAGCAGCCAAAGAATTAGCAATCAGCCCCAGCATTTT
>15|TRBJ1-2|-|TRBV6-5|-
CASSYGAESDYGYTF
TGTGCCAGCAGTTACGGCGCGGAAAGTGACTATGGCTACACCTTC
>18|TRBJ2-4|-|TRBV5-1|TRBD1
CASSLEGRGILAKNIQYF
TGCGCCAGCAGCTTGGAGGGCAGGGGGATCCTAGCCAAAAACATTCAGTACTTC
>17|TRBJ1-5|-|TRBV6-2/TRBV6-3|-
CASSYPGRGTSNQPQHF
TGTGCCAGCAGTTACCCCGGAAGAGGCACCAGCAATCAGCCCCAGCATTTT
>12|TRBJ1-2|-|TRBV28|-
CASSKGIYGYTF
TGTGCCAGCAGTAAGGGCATCTATGGCTACACCTTC
>15|TRBJ2-7|-|TRBV20-1|TRBD1
CSASDLQGARYEQYF
TGCAGTGCTTCCGACCTACAGGGGGCGCGGTACGAGCAGTACTTC
>13|TRBJ1-1|-|TRBV12-3/TRBV12-4|-
CASKQQGNTEAFF
TGTGCCAGCAAACAACAGGGTAACACTGAAGCTTTCTTT
>16|TRBJ2-3|-|TRBV20-1|TRBD2
CSARPPLAGNTDTQYF
TGCAGTGCTAGACCCCCGCTAGCGGGGAACACAGATACGCAGTATTTT
>15|TRBJ1-6|-|TRBV4-1|-
CASSSTWPTGSPLHF
TGCGCCAGCAGCTCGACCTGGCCCACCGGTTCACCCCTCCACTTT
>17|TRBJ2-6|few|TRBV27|-
CASSSRWGASGANVLTF
TGTGCCAGCAGTTCCCGATGGGGGGCCTCTGGGGCCAACGTCCTGACTTTC
>17|TRBJ2-5|-|TRBV24-1|-
CATSDFTLVRLQETQYF
TGTGCCACCAGTGATTTTACGTTGGTTCGGCTTCAAGAGACCCAGTACTTC
>14|TRBJ1-1|once|TRBV4-2|-
CASSQDGGALGAFF
TGTGCCAGCAGCCAAGATGGTGGAGCGTTGGGAGCTTTCTTT
>14|TRBJ1-5|-|TRBV27|-
CASSLQGGVRPQHF
TGTGCCAGCAGTTTACAGGGAGGAGTTCGGCCCCAGCATTTT
>17|TRBJ2-3|-|TRBV4-3|TRBD2
CASSQEVSSGGTNTQYF
TGCGCCAGCAGCCAAGAAGTATCCAGCGGGGGAACCAATACGCAGTATTTT
>14|TRBJ2-5|-|TRBV5-1|TRBD2
CASRVGTTQETQYF
TGCGCCAGCAGAGTTGGGACTACCCAAGAGACCCAGTACTTC
>15|TRBJ2-1|-|TRBV24-1|-
CATSDPTGAGNEQFF
TGTGCCACCAGTGATCCCACAGGGGCGGGAAATGAGCAGTTCTTC
>15|TRBJ2-1|-|TRBV4-3|-
CASSQDPGISNEQFF
TGCGCCAGCAGCCAAGATCCGGGGATAAGCAATGAGCAGTTCTTC
>14|TRBJ2-5|-|TRBV28|TRBD2
CASSSPGGIETQYF
TGTGCCAGCAGTTCTCCCGGGGGGATAGAGACCCAGTACTTC
>15|TRBJ2-1|few|TRBV7-2|-
CASSEQPNSYNEQFF
TGTGCCAGCAGCGAGCAGCCGAACTCCTACAATGAGCAGTTCTTC
>14|TRBJ2-7|few|TRBV9|-
CASSVGDRSYEQYF
TGTGCCAGCAGCGTAGGAGACCGCTCCTACGAGCAGTACTTC
>14|TRBJ2-7|-|TRBV21-1|-
CASSQSTGCYEQYF
TGTGCCAGCAGCCAATCGACAGGGTGCTACGAGCAGTACTTC
>15|TRBJ1-2|-|TRBV20-1|-
CSAARHGILGYGYTF
TGCAGTGCTGCAAGACACGGCATTTTGGGCTATGGCTACACCTTC
>13|TRBJ1-1|once|TRBV29-1|-
CSVERETDTEAFF
TGCAGCGTTGAGAGGGAAACGGACACTGAAGCTTTCTTT
>16|TRBJ2-1|-|TRBV6-6|TRBD1
CASSYRRTGGNNEQFF
TGTGCCAGCAGTTACAGACGGACAGGCGGAAACAATGAGCAGTTCTTC
>14|TRBJ2-1|-|TRBV20-1|-
CSARRNPGPLEQFF
TGCAGTGCTAGGAGAAACCCGGGCCCCCTTGAGCAGTTCTTC